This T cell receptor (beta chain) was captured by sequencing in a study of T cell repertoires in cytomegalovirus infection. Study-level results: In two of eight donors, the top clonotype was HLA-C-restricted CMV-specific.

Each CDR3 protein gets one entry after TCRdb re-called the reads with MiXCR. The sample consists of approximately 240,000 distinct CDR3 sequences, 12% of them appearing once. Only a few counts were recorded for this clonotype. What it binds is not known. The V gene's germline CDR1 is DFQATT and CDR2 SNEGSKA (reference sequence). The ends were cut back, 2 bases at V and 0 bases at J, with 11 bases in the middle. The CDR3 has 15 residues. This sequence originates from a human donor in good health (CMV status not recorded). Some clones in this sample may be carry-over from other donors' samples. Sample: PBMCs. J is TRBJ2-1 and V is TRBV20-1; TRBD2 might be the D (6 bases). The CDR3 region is CSARRLANSYNEQFF. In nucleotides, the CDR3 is TGCAGTGCTAGACGGCTAGCGAACTCCTACAATGAGCAGTTCTTC.